This T cell receptor (beta chain) was recorded in a study of cytomegalovirus exposure and HLA in healthy donors. Study-level background: The 90 to 150 validation repertoires matched the roughly 700 first-cohort repertoires in platform, a later analysis reported.

Study-level points and caveats: Reportedly, diagnosis of cytomegalovirus status by the classifier showed high specificity and sensitivity. Cytomegalovirus-associated TCR beta chains were listed, numbering 150 to 200.

In this sample, this clone turned up a few times. Antigen: not known. Unmatched junction bases numbered 12, after V lost 10 bases and J lost 5 bases. The germline CDR1 and CDR2 sequences are ENHRY and SYGVKD. The CDR3 covers 17 residues. The assay was immunoSEQ multiplex PCR, and TCRdb's table has in-frame clones only and misses some. The repertoire consists of 120,000 or so clones, with about 82% occurring once and the leading ten covering approximately 4.9%. Material: PBMCs. The source of this sequence is a man between 18 and 35 years old in good health and CMV-seronegative. The V and J genes are TRBV10-3 and TRBJ2-2; the match to TRBD2 covers 14 bases. CDR3 loop: CATESGLAGGGTGELFF. The CDR3, as DNA: TGTGCCACAGAGTCCGGACTAGCGGGAGGTGGGACCGGGGAGCTGTTTTTT.